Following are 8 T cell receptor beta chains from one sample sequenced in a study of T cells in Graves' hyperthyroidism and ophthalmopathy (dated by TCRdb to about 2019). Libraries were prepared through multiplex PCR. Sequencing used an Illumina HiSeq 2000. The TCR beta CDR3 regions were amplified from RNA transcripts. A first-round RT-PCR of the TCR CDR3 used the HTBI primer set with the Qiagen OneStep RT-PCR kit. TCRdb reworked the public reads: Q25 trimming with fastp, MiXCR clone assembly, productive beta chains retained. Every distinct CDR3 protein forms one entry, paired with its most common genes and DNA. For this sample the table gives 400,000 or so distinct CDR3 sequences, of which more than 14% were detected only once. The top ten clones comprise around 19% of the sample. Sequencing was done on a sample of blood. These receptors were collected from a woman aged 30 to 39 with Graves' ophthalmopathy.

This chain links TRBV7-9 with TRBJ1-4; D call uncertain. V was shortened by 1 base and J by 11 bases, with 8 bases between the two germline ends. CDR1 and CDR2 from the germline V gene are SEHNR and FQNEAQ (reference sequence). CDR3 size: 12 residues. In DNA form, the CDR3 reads TGTGCCAGCAGCTTAGGTGGCAGCAAACTGTTTTTT. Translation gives CASSLGGSKLFF.

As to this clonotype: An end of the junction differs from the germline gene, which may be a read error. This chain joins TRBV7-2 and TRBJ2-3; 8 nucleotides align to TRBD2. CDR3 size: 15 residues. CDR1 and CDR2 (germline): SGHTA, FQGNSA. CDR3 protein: CASSDQCGGRDTQYF. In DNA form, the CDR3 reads TGTGCCAGCAGCGATCAGTGCGGGGGGCGGGATACTCAGTATTTT.

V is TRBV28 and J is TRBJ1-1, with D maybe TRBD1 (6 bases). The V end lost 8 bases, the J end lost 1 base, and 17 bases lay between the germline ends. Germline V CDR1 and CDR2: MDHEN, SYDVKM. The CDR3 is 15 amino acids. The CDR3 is CASRSGGGGNTEAFF. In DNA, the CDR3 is TGTGCCAGCCGCTCAGGAGGGGGTGGGAACACTGAAGCTTTCTTT.

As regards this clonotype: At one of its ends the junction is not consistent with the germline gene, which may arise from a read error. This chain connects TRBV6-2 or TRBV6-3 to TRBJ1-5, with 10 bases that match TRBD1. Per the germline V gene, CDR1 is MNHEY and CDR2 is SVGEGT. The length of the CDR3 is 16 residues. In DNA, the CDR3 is TGTTCCAGCAGTATGGGGACAGGGGTCTCCAATCAGCCCCAGCATTTT. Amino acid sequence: CSSSMGTGVSNQPQHF.

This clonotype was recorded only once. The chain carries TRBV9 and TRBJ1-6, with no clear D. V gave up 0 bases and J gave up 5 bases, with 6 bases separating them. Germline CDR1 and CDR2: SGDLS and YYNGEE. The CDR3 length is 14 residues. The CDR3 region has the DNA TGTGCCAGCAGCGTAGTACAGAATAATTCACCCCTCCACTTT. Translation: CASSVVQNNSPLHF.

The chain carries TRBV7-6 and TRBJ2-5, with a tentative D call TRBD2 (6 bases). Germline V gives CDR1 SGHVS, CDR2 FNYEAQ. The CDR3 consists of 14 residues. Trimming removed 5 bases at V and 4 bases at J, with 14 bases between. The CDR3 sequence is CASSAGTHGETQYF. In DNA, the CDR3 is TGTGCCAGCAGCGCTGGGACTCACGGAGAGACCCAGTACTTC.

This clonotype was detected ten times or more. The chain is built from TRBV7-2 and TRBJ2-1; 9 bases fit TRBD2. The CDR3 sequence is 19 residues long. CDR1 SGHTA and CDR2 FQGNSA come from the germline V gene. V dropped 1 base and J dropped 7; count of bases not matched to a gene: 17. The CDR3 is CASSLVAFQPLAGDNEQFF. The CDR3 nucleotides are TGTGCCAGCAGCTTAGTAGCTTTTCAACCTTTAGCGGGGGATAATGAGCAGTTCTTC.

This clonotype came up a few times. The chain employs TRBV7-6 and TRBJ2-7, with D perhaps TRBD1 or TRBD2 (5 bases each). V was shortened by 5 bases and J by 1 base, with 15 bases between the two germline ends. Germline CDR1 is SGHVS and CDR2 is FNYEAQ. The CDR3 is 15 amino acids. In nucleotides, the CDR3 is TGTGCCAGCAGCCCGGGGACCGACCAATCCTACGAGCAGTACTTC. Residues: CASSPGTDQSYEQYF.